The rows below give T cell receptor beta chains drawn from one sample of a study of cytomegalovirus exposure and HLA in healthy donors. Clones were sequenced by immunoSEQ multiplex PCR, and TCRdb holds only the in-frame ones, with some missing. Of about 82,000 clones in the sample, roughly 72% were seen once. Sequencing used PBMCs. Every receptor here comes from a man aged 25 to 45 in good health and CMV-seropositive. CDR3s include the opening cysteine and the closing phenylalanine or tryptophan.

CDR3aa: CASSLGSRLAGGPAGELFF
v_gene: TRBV11-1
j_gene: TRBJ2-2

CDR3aa: CASSLAQGMETQYF
v_gene: TRBV5-4
j_gene: TRBJ2-5

CDR3aa: CASRPRQGSSPLHF
v_gene: TRBV6-5
j_gene: TRBJ1-6

CDR3aa: CAWSVRGTGELFF
v_gene: TRBV30
j_gene: TRBJ2-2

CDR3aa: CASSQRQTGTDTQYF
v_gene: TRBV4-1
j_gene: TRBJ2-3

CDR3aa: CASSLFTGLNQPQHF
v_gene: TRBV28
j_gene: TRBJ1-5

CDR3aa: CASSPRQGPSYEQYF
v_gene: TRBV27
j_gene: TRBJ2-7

CDR3aa: CASRKAGGWNTEAFF
v_gene: TRBV5-4
j_gene: TRBJ1-1

CDR3aa: CASSLPSGALYNEQFF
v_gene: TRBV4-1
j_gene: TRBJ2-1

CDR3aa: CASSLLGGEDQYF
v_gene: TRBV7-7
j_gene: TRBJ2-5

CDR3aa: CASSQGQPYEQYF
v_gene: TRBV6-1
j_gene: TRBJ2-7

CDR3aa: CASSLGDRGGQPQHF
v_gene: TRBV5-8
j_gene: TRBJ1-5

CDR3aa: CASSRRQMNTEAFF
v_gene: TRBV6-5
j_gene: TRBJ1-1

CDR3aa: CSVEEAGSNQPQHF
v_gene: TRBV29-1
j_gene: TRBJ1-5

CDR3aa: CASSQSRGPGTEAFF
v_gene: TRBV16
j_gene: TRBJ1-1

CDR3aa: CASSEVGGRTSPLHF
v_gene: TRBV6-1
j_gene: TRBJ1-6

CDR3aa: CASSPDGKRDSEQYF
v_gene: TRBV4-2
j_gene: TRBJ2-7

CDR3aa: CASSLAGQGMVGSPLHF
v_gene: TRBV7-8
j_gene: TRBJ1-6

CDR3aa: CASSWQGGSYNEQFF
v_gene: TRBV28
j_gene: TRBJ2-1

CDR3aa: CASSLVQGAGELFF
v_gene: TRBV5-1
j_gene: TRBJ2-2

CDR3aa: CASSQEGKAGDEQYF
v_gene: TRBV4-2
j_gene: TRBJ2-7

CDR3aa: CSIRQGIWTEAFF
v_gene: TRBV29-1
j_gene: TRBJ1-1

CDR3aa: CASVPGTGFTEAFF
v_gene: TRBV6-1
j_gene: TRBJ1-1

CDR3aa: CASRLGGEQFF
v_gene: TRBV5-1
j_gene: TRBJ2-1

CDR3aa: CASRLTGWDGYTF
v_gene: TRBV6-5
j_gene: TRBJ1-2

CDR3aa: CASSQDNGRGNRQPQHF
v_gene: TRBV4-1
j_gene: TRBJ1-5

CDR3aa: CASSVTSGGYNEQFF
v_gene: TRBV5-4
j_gene: TRBJ2-1

CDR3aa: CASSSGQLTGELFF
v_gene: TRBV5-1
j_gene: TRBJ2-2

CDR3aa: CATLQTGRGNYGYTF
v_gene: TRBV27
j_gene: TRBJ1-2

CDR3aa: CASSYSRRTSGYEQYF
v_gene: TRBV6-5
j_gene: TRBJ2-7

CDR3aa: CASSLAGGTNEQFF
v_gene: TRBV5-8
j_gene: TRBJ2-1

CDR3aa: CASRSSGTFTDTQYF
v_gene: TRBV28
j_gene: TRBJ2-3

CDR3aa: CSVGQALNTEAFF
v_gene: TRBV29-1
j_gene: TRBJ1-1

CDR3aa: CASSPAGGLPYEQYF
v_gene: TRBV5-1
j_gene: TRBJ2-7

CDR3aa: CSAREGYGYTF
v_gene: TRBV20-1
j_gene: TRBJ1-2

CDR3aa: CASMRTAVNYGYTF
v_gene: TRBV6-1
j_gene: TRBJ1-2

CDR3aa: CASSAAGTGMYNEQFF
v_gene: TRBV6-1
j_gene: TRBJ2-1

CDR3aa: CASILDGGGNQPQHF
v_gene: TRBV28
j_gene: TRBJ1-5

CDR3aa: CASSYRGGQQPQHF
v_gene: TRBV6-6
j_gene: TRBJ1-5

CDR3aa: CASSPGQGYTGELFF
v_gene: TRBV27
j_gene: TRBJ2-2

CDR3aa: CASSEQGYSNQPQHF
v_gene: TRBV2
j_gene: TRBJ1-5

CDR3aa: CASSSGENYGYTF
v_gene: TRBV7-8
j_gene: TRBJ1-2

CDR3aa: CASGLSNTQYF
v_gene: TRBV12-5
j_gene: TRBJ2-3

CDR3aa: CASSYSLGEVNEKLFF
v_gene: TRBV6-5
j_gene: TRBJ1-4

CDR3aa: CASSLVTGRADTQYF
v_gene: TRBV5-6
j_gene: TRBJ2-3

CDR3aa: CASRGPGQGGEKLFF
v_gene: TRBV28
j_gene: TRBJ1-4

CDR3aa: CASLGVYEAFF
v_gene: TRBV19
j_gene: TRBJ1-1

CDR3aa: CSVETDRTYEQYF
v_gene: TRBV29-1
j_gene: TRBJ2-7

CDR3aa: CASRATTGKAGELFF
v_gene: TRBV2
j_gene: TRBJ2-2